Below, one T cell receptor (beta chain) is given with its context. This entry belongs to a study of long-term antiretroviral therapy in people with HIV. The CDR3 totals 14 residues. Per the germline V gene, CDR1 is MNHNS and CDR2 is SASEGT. V dropped 2 bases and J dropped 6 bases, with 11 bases sitting between them. At least one PBMC sample before ART and at least two after were required. Prior to DNA extraction, the samples held 1-10 million cryopreserved PBMC. Survey-level immunoSEQ v3.0 assays were run. TCRdb keeps only in-frame clones here, not all; method: immunoSEQ multiplex PCR. The sample has roughly 28,000 clones, about 95% seen once.

The sequence was obtained from a man aged 25-40 years with HIV. This chain connects TRBV6-1 to TRBJ2-1; D gene unclear. This specimen consisted of unsorted PBMCs, obtained 6 to 6.5 years after starting antiretroviral therapy. The CDR3 bases are TGTGCCAGCAGTGAATTCTCGCGTACCAATGAGCAGTTCTTC. This translates into CASSEFSRTNEQFF.